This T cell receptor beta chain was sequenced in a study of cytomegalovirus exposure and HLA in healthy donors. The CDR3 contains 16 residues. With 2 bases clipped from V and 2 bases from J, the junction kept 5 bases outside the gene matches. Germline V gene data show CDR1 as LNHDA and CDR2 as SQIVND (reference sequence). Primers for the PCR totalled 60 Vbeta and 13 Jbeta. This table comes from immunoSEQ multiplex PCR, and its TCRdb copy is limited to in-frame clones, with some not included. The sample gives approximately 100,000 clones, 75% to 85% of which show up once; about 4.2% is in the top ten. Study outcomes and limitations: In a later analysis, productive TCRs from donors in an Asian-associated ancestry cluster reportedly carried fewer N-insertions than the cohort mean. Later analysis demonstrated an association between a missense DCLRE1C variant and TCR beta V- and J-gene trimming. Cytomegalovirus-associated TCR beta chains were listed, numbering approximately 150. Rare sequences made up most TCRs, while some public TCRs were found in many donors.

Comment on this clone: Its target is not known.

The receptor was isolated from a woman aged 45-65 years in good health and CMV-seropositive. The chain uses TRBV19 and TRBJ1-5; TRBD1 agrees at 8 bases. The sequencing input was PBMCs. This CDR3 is CASSIQGARGNQPQHF. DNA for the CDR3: TGTGCCAGTAGTATACAGGGGGCTCGGGGCAATCAGCCCCAGCATTTT.